The clone carrying this TCR beta chain was found a few times. Its matching antigen is unknown. TCRdb used MiXCR to reprocess the RT-PCR reads, holding one entry per CDR3 protein. This table holds roughly 170,000 distinct CDR3 sequences, nearly 9.5% found once. The CDR3 is 15 residues long. V lost 2 bases to trimming and J lost 2 bases; unmatched junction nucleotides: 5. Germline V CDR1 and CDR2: MGHRA, YSYEKL. This record belongs to a study of response to subunit inactivated influenza vaccine. Study-level findings and limits: Authors suggested that a seasonal influenza vaccination recruits few new T cells each time.

This sequence was found in a man in his forties or fifties who received an inactivated influenza vaccine. This specimen consisted of non-naive T cells sorted from PBMCs, obtained on the day of vaccination. The J gene is TRBJ2-5, the V gene TRBV4-1; 7 nucleotides agree with TRBD2. The CDR3 DNA is TGCGCCAGCAGCCAACTAGCGGACTTTCAAGAGACCCAGTACTTC. This translates into CASSQLADFQETQYF.